The count of the clone carrying this T cell receptor (beta chain) is one. Source study methods: Using reference gene primer amplification, nucleated cell counts were estimated. Data came from immunoSEQ multiplex PCR; TCRdb stores just in-frame clones and leaves some out. From that table come the V and J calls and clone size; the DNA was used to work out D and trimming. The repertoire holds 200,000 to 300,000 clones, with 84% as singletons. This sample stems from a study of blood T cell repertoires in COVID-19. Study in general: The United States, Italy and Spain were the sources of the acute and convalescent COVID-19 samples.

The CDR3 runs to 14 residues. The germline V gene has CDR1 MNHEY and CDR2 SVGAGI. V was cut by 5 bases and J by 0 bases, with 7 bases left in between. The source material was peripheral blood. The chain combines TRBV6-5 with TRBJ1-4; TRBD1 is a possible D gene (5 bases). This clonotype was obtained from a man aged 55 to 70 with acute or convalescent COVID-19. CDR3 residues: CASSQQATNEKLFF. The DNA of the CDR3 is TGTGCCAGCAGTCAACAGGCAACTAATGAAAAACTGTTTTTT.